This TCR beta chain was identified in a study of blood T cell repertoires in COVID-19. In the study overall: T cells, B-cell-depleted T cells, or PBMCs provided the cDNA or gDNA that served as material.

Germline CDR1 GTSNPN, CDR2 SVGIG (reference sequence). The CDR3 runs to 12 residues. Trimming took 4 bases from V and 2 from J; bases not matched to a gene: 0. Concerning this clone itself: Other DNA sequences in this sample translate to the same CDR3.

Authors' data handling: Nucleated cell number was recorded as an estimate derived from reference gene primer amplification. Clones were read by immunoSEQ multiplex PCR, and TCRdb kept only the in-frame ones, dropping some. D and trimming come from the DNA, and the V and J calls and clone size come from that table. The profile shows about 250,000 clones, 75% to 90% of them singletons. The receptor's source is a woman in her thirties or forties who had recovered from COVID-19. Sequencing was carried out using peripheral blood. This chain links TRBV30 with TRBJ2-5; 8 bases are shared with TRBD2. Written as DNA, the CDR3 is TGTGCCTGGACTAGCGGGCAAGAGACCCAGTACTTC. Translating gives CAWTSGQETQYF.